One and the same sample provided the 21 T cell receptor beta chains below, sequenced in a study of molecular identifiers for immune sequencing clone quantification. TCRdb fed the PCR reads into MiXCR, producing one record per CDR3 protein. This table holds some 320,000 distinct CDR3 sequences, about a fifth found once. Source material: naive CD8+ T cells from blood, with Jurkat cell RNA spiked in. Subset here: FACS-sorted CD8+CD4-CCR7+CD45RA+ naive T cells. Receptor source: a human donor in good health. Some libraries in this study had Jurkat cell RNA spiked in.

Of note for this clonotype: Germline is not matched at one junction end, which may reflect a read error. The chain combines TRBV10-3 with TRBJ2-7; D is ambiguous. This CDR3 is 13 amino acids long. Germline lookup yields CDR1 ENHRY and CDR2 SYGVKD. The CDR3 sequence is CAIRPNTRFEQCF. In nucleotides, the CDR3 is TGTGCCATCAGACCGAATACGAGATTCGAGCAGTGCTTC.

This clonotype was detected ten times or more. Compared with germline, one end of the junction differs, possibly owing to a read error. The rearrangement joins TRBV7-7 to TRBJ2-7; 7 positions match TRBD1. Germline V CDR1 and CDR2: SSHAT, FNYEAQ (reference sequence). The CDR3 consists of 14 residues. The CDR3: CASSLAPGGMEQYF. The CDR3 nucleotides read TGTGCTAGCAGCTTAGCCCCAGGGGGTATGGAGCAGTACTTC.

Note on this clonotype: A read error may be the cause here, since a much bigger clone is one base away. The V call is TRBV28, the J call TRBJ1-1; 7 nucleotides match TRBD1. CDR1 is MDHEN and CDR2 is SYDVKM in the germline V gene. This CDR3 is 14 amino acids long. The DNA of the CDR3 is TGTGCCAGCAGTAGGGGACAGATGAACACTGAAGCTCTCTTT. As protein: CASSRGQMNTEALF.

This clonotype was seen ten or more times. This chain joins TRBV2 and TRBJ2-1; D not certain. Trimming took off 8 bases at V and 7 bases at J, with 12 bases between the two ends. The CDR3 has 12 residues. Germline CDR1 SNHLY, CDR2 FYNNEI. CDR3 sequence (DNA): TGTGCCAGCCAGAAAAACAATAATGAGCAGTTCTTC. Protein product: CASQKNNNEQFF.

This clonotype was recorded at least ten times. One junction end disagrees with the germline gene, perhaps due to a read error. The rearrangement links TRBV29-1 to TRBJ2-7; 10 nucleotides match TRBD2. In germline, CDR1 is SQVTM, CDR2 ANQGSEA. The CDR3 consists of 12 residues. DNA for the CDR3: TGCAGCGTTGAACTTGGTAGCGGGAGGACAGGCTTC. It specifies CSVELGSGRTGF.

The chain recombines TRBV7-3 with TRBJ2-5, with D possibly being TRBD2 (5 bases). The CDR3 totals 15 residues. V was cut by 5 bases and J by 7 bases, with 20 bases left in between. CDR1 is SGHTA and CDR2 is FQGTGA in the germline V gene. CDR3 coding DNA: TGTGCCAGCAGCCCCCCCCCGAGGGCGTTGGGGACCCAGTACTTC. Its protein is CASSPPPRALGTQYF.

There are many counts of this clonotype. V gene TRBV9 combines with J gene TRBJ2-2; no clear D gene. V dropped 3 bases and J dropped 4 bases, with 7 bases sitting between them. Germline values: CDR1 SGDLS, CDR2 YYNGEE. The CDR3 sequence is 13 residues long. Here the CDR3 DNA reads TGTGCCAGCAGCGGCGTGTCCACCGGGGAGCTGTTTTTT. Its translation: CASSGVSTGELFF.

As concerns this clonotype: A much more abundant neighbour one base away suggests this may be a read error. The final CDR3 position lacks the conserved phenylalanine or tryptophan, pointing to a likely read error. The genes are TRBV5-4 and TRBJ2-7, with 9 bases lining up with TRBD1. From germline, CDR1 is SGHNT and CDR2 YYREEE (reference sequence). This CDR3 has 13 amino acids. With V trimmed by 4 bases and J by 5 bases, 4 bases remained unmatched. The CDR3 nucleotides read TGTGCCAGCAGCCGGGGACAGGGCAACGAGCAGTACCTC. It translates to CASSRGQGNEQYL.

This clonotype was detected many times. The chain has TRBV29-1 and TRBJ2-1, with TRBD2 matching over 9 bases. This CDR3 is 16 amino acids long. Germline trimming cut 6 bases from V and 10 bases from J; bases unmatched to any gene: 19. Germline V gene lookup returns CDR1 SQVTM and CDR2 ANQGSEA. The CDR3 nucleotides read TGCAGCGTACCAGGGCCTATAGCGGGAGAGGCGGGAGAGCAGTTCTTC. The encoded protein is CSVPGPIAGEAGEQFF.

This clonotype occurred many times. The chain is built from TRBV25-1 and TRBJ1-6; 7 positions agree with TRBD1. Per the germline V gene, CDR1 is MGHDK and CDR2 is SYGVNS. This CDR3 has 13 residues. V dropped 5 bases and J dropped 8; count of bases not matched to a gene: 3. As DNA, the CDR3 is TGTGCCAGCAGTTTTACAGGGGATTCACCCCTCCACTTT. Amino acid sequence: CASSFTGDSPLHF.

This clonotype came up many times. The rearrangement joins TRBV25-1 to TRBJ2-5; maybe TRBD2 (5 bases). V lost 8 bases and J lost 2, with 12 bases in between. Germline values: CDR1 MGHDK, CDR2 SYGVNS. CDR3 length equals 13 residues. The CDR3 nucleotides read TGTGCCAGCGGGGTCGGACTGCAAGAGACCCAGTACTTC. It encodes CASGVGLQETQYF. The full variable domain, in which reference TRBV25-1 and TRBJ2-5 provide the parts outside the CDR3, is EADIYQTPRYLVIGTGKKITLECSQTMGHDKMYWYQQDPGMELHLIHYSYGVNSTEKGDLSSESTVSRIRTEHFPLTLESARPSHTSQYLCASGVGLQETQYFGPGTRLLVL.

The sample holds many counts of this clonotype. The chain employs TRBV7-8 and TRBJ1-5; D may be TRBD1 (6 bases). The length of the CDR3 is 16 residues. V was cut by 1 base and J by 4 bases, with 14 bases left in between. Germline assignment: CDR1 SGHVS and CDR2 FQNEAQ. The CDR3 nucleotides are TGTGCCAGCAGCTTAGAGATGGGAGGGGGGAATCAGCCCCAGCATTTT. Amino acid sequence: CASSLEMGGGNQPQHF.

At least ten counts were recorded for this clonotype. This chain links TRBV19 with TRBJ2-3; TRBD1 matches 7 bases. This CDR3 is built from 14 residues. Trimming at V came to 5 bases and at J to 2 bases, leaving 4 bases not matched to a gene. Germline-derived CDR1 and CDR2 are LNHDA and SQIVND (reference sequence). CDR3 region: CASSPTGPTDTQYF. The CDR3 nucleotides read TGTGCCAGTAGTCCGACAGGGCCCACAGATACGCAGTATTTT.

The rearrangement uses TRBV20-1 and TRBJ2-5; 13 positions agree with TRBD2. Per germline, CDR1 DFQATT and CDR2 SNEGSKA (reference sequence). The junction had 18 bases not matched to a gene; V was cut back by 5 bases and J by 0 bases. CDR3 length: 20 residues. The CDR3 reads CSAHLYPGLAGAGYQETQYF. The DNA for the CDR3 is TGCAGTGCTCACCTATACCCCGGACTAGCGGGAGCGGGGTACCAAGAGACCCAGTACTTC.

This clonotype was found many times. The rearrangement links TRBV2 to TRBJ1-2; 9 nucleotides align to TRBD1. Germline CDR1 is SNHLY and CDR2 is FYNNEI. The V and J ends lost 5 bases and 5 bases, in that order; junction bases with no gene match: 3. The CDR3 runs 13 residues. CDR3 nucleotide sequence: TGTGCCAGCAGTTCACAGGGGGCTTATGGCTACACCTTC. It codes for CASSSQGAYGYTF.

This clonotype occurred a few times. The chain carries TRBV4-1 and TRBJ2-7, with D unclear. V lost 0 bases and J lost 2, with 11 bases in between. The CDR3 contains 15 residues. Germline-derived CDR1 and CDR2 are MGHRA and YSYEKL. In DNA, the CDR3 is TGCGCCAGCAGCCAAGAGGAAGGCCGGGCCTACGAGCAGTACTTC. Its translation: CASSQEEGRAYEQYF.

This clonotype appeared many times. J is TRBJ2-7 and V is TRBV5-1; D is perhaps TRBD1 (5 bases). V lost 1 base and J lost 1, with 15 bases in between. The length of the CDR3 is 16 residues. Germline V gives CDR1 SGHRS, CDR2 YFSETQ. CDR3 amino acids: CASSLYGTGQSYEQYF. CDR3 nucleotides: TGCGCCAGCAGCTTGTACGGCACAGGACAATCCTACGAGCAGTACTTC.

There are many counts of this clonotype. This rearrangement joins TRBV4-3 to TRBJ2-7; the D gene is possibly TRBD1 (5 bases). Germline CDR1 is LGHNA and CDR2 is YSLEER. V was trimmed by 0 bases and J by 4 bases, leaving 13 bases between them. This CDR3 is 15 amino acids long. The CDR3 here is CASSQDAGQLYEQYF. CDR3 sequence (DNA): TGCGCCAGCAGCCAAGATGCCGGACAACTATACGAGCAGTACTTC.

This clonotype was seen repeatedly, ten times or more. The junction shows a germline mismatch at one end, possibly a read error. This rearrangement joins TRBV28 to TRBJ1-5; D gene unclear. The germline gives CDR1 MDHEN, CDR2 SYDVKM. CDR3 length: 14 amino acids. In DNA, the CDR3 is TGTGCCAGCAGTTTTCCCGCTAGCTATCAGCCCCAGCATTTT. It is translated as CASSFPASYQPQHF.

This clonotype was counted only a few times. V and J are TRBV27 and TRBJ2-3, with 9 bases that match TRBD2. Trimming cost V 2 bases and J 7 bases; bases outside gene matches: 7. CDR3 size: 15 residues. Germline CDR1 MNHEY, CDR2 SMNVEV (reference sequence). CDR3 in amino acids: CASSLAGGGRNTQYF. The CDR3 DNA reads as TGTGCCAGCAGTTTAGCGGGAGGGGGGCGGAATACGCAGTATTTT.

Comment on this clonotype: This may be a read error, as it is one base from a much larger clone. This sequence joins TRBV4-3 and TRBJ2-7; 8 nucleotides agree with TRBD1. CDR3 length: 15 amino acids. Per the germline V gene, CDR1 is LGHNA and CDR2 is YSLEER. The CDR3 DNA reads TGCGCCAGCAGCCCGGACAGGGAGTTCCCTTACGGGCAGTACTTC. Translation: CASSPDREFPYGQYF.